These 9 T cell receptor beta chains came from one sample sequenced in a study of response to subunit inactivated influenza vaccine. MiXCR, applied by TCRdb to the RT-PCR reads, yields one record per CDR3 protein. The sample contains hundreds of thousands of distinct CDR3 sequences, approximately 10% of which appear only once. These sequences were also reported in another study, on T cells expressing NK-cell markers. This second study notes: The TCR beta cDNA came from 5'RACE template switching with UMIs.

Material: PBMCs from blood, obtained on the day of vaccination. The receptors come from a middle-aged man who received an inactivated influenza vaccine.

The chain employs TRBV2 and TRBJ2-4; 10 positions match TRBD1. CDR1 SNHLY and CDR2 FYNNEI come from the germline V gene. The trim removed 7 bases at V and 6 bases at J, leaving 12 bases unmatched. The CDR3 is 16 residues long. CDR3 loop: CASKNTTGGRVNIQYF. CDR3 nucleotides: TGTGCCAGCAAAAACACGACAGGGGGCCGGGTAAACATTCAGTACTTC.

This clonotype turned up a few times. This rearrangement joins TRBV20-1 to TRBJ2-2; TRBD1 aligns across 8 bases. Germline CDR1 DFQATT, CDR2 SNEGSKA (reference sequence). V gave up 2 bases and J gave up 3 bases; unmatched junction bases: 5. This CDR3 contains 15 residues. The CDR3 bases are TGCAGTGCTAGACGGGCAGGGGGCTACACCGGGGAGCTGTTTTTT. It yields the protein CSARRAGGYTGELFF.

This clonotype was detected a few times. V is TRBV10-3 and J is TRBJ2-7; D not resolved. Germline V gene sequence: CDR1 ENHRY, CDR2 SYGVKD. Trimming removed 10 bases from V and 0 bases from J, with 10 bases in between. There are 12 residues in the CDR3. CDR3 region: CATSSSSYEQYF. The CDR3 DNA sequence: TGTGCCACAAGTTCGAGCTCCTACGAGCAGTACTTC.

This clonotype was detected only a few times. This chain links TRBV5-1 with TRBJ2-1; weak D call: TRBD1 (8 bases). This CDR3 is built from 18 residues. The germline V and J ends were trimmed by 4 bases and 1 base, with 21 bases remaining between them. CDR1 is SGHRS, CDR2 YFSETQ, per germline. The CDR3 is CASSGGGQVLASYNEQFF. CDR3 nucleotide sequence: TGCGCCAGCAGCGGGGGGGGACAGGTTTTAGCATCCTACAATGAGCAGTTCTTC.

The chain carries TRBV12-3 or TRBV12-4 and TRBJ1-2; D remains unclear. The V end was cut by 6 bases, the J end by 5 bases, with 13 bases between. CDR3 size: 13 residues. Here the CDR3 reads CASSPQAFYGYTF. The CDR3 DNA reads TGTGCCAGCAGCCCCCAGGCCTTTTATGGCTACACCTTC.

CDR3 nucleotide sequence: TGTGCCAGCAGTGAAACAGGGGGGCTTAGCAATCAGCCCCAGCATTTT. Its protein is CASSETGGLSNQPQHF. The chain has TRBV6-1 and TRBJ1-5; 8 bases map to TRBD1. The CDR3 is made up of 16 amino acids. Germline V lookup: CDR1 MNHNS, CDR2 SASEGT. The J segment lost 0 bases and the V segment lost 2 bases, leaving 3 bases of the junction unmatched.

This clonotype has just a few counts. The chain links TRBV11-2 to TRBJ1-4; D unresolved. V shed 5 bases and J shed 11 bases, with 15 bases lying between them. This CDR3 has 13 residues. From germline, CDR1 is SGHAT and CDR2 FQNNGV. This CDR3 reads CASSQIRSDKLFF. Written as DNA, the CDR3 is TGTGCCAGCAGCCAGATCCGAAGTGACAAACTGTTTTTT.

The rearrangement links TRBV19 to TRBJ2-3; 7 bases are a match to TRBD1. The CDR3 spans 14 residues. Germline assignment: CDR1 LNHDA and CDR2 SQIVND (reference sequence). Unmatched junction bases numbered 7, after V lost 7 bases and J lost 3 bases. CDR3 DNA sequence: TGTGCCAGTACCGAACAGGGGAGAACAGATACGCAGTATTTT. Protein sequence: CASTEQGRTDTQYF. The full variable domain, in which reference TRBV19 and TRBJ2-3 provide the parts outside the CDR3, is DGGITQSPKYLFRKEGQNVTLSCEQNLNHDAMYWYRQDPGQGLRLIYYSQIVNDFQKGDIAEGYSVSREKKESFPLTVTSAQKNPTAFYLCASTEQGRTDTQYFGPGTRLTVL.

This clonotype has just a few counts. CDR3 DNA sequence: TGTGCCAGCAGCCCCGGACAGGGTTTAGAGACCCAGTACTTC. The encoded protein is CASSPGQGLETQYF. The V call is TRBV7-8, the J call TRBJ2-5, with 8 bases aligning to TRBD1. The germline V gene encodes CDR1 SGHVS and CDR2 FQNEAQ. V shed 5 bases and J 4 bases; nucleotides not matched to a gene: 6. The CDR3 covers 14 residues. Full variable domain (remainder filled in from reference TRBV7-8 and TRBJ2-5): GAGVSQSPRYKVAKRGQDVALRCDPISGHVSLFWYQQALGQGPEFLTYFQNEAQLDKSGLPSDRFFAERPEGSVSTLKIQRTQQEDSAVYLCASSPGQGLETQYFGPGTRLLVL.